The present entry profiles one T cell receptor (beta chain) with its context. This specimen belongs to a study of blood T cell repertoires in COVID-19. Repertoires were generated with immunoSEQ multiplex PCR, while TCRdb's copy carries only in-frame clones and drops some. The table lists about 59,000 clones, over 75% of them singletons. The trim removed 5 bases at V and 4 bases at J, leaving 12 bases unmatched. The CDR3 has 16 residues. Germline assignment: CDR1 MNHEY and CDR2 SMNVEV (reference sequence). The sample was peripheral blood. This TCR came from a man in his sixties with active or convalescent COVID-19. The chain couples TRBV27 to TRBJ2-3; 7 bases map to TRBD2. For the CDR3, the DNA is TGTGCCAGCAGTCCGTCTTGGGCGGGAGTGCCAGATACGCAGTATTTT. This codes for CASSPSWAGVPDTQYF.